Following are 10 T cell receptor beta chains from one sample sequenced in a study of blood T cell repertoires in COVID-19. TCRdb's copy holds only in-frame clones and misses some; the assay was immunoSEQ multiplex PCR. The sample holds 250,000 to 400,000 clones, around 90% seen once. Sequencing used PBMCs or T cells enriched from blood (not recorded which). These receptors all stem from a man aged 55 to 70 who had recovered from COVID-19.

This rearrangement joins TRBV10-3 to TRBJ1-5, with a tentative D call TRBD1 (5 bases). The V gene lost 4 bases and the J gene lost 1 base, with 8 bases spanning the gap. This CDR3 comprises 14 residues. Per germline, CDR1 ENHRY and CDR2 SYGVKD. CDR3 DNA: TGTGCCATCAGTGGGGAGGGGAGCAATCAGCCCCAGCATTTT. Translated, it gives CAISGEGSNQPQHF.

V is TRBV19 and J is TRBJ2-7; 8 bases are a match to TRBD2. Germline V gene sequence: CDR1 LNHDA, CDR2 SQIVND (reference sequence). The CDR3 totals 15 residues. The ends lost 5 bases at V and 8 bases at J; junction bases unmatched: 14. CDR3 sequence (DNA): TGTGCCAGTAGTGCCTCCGGGGGGGACTTACCCAAGCAGTACTTC. Protein product: CASSASGGDLPKQYF.

The V call is TRBV28, the J call TRBJ2-5, with 7 bases lining up with TRBD2. The V gene end was trimmed by 7 bases and the J gene end by 7 bases; junction bases not matched to a gene: 9. This CDR3 has 13 residues. The V gene's germline CDR1 is MDHEN and CDR2 SYDVKM. CDR3 loop: CASKEGGVRTQYF. CDR3 in DNA: TGTGCCAGCAAGGAGGGAGGGGTCAGGACCCAGTACTTC.

The chain recombines TRBV6-5 with TRBJ2-7, with 10 bases fitting TRBD1. The J segment lost 7 bases and the V segment lost 6 bases, leaving 6 bases of the junction unmatched. CDR1 MNHEY and CDR2 SVGAGI come from the germline V gene. The CDR3 runs to 13 residues. The DNA of the CDR3 is TGTGCCAGCAGGGACAGGGGGAGGGGGGAGCAGTACTTC. Its translation is CASRDRGRGEQYF.

This clone was seen just once. V is TRBV6-5 and J is TRBJ1-1, with unresolved D. Trimming cost V 10 bases and J 0 bases, with 18 bases left between them. The germline gives CDR1 MNHEY, CDR2 SVGAGI. This CDR3 region has 15 residues. The DNA of the CDR3 is TGTGCCACCACAGTGGGTAACTCAATGAACACTGAAGCTTTCTTT. This codes for CATTVGNSMNTEAFF.

This chain connects TRBV19 to TRBJ2-4, with D possibly matching TRBD2 (6 bases). The CDR3 is 13 amino acids. Germline CDR1 LNHDA, CDR2 SQIVND (reference sequence). Trimming pared 11 bases from V and 6 bases from J, leaving 17 bases between. The CDR3 sequence: CACRRRGGNIQYF. The CDR3, as DNA: TGTGCCTGTCGGCGAAGGGGAGGAAACATTCAGTACTTC. Full variable domain (outside the CDR3, taken from reference TRBV19 and TRBJ2-4): DGGITQSPKYLFRKEGQNVTLSCEQNLNHDAMYWYRQDPGQGLRLIYYSQIVNDFQKGDIAEGYSVSREKKESFPLTVTSAQKNPTAFYLCACRRRGGNIQYFGAGTRLSVL.

The CDR3 reads CASSGQGVGTSKYSYEQYF. The DNA of the CDR3 is TGTGCCAGCAGTGGGCAAGGAGTCGGGACTAGCAAATACTCCTACGAGCAGTACTTC. This chain connects TRBV13 to TRBJ2-7; 9 bases are a match to TRBD2. The germline gives CDR1 PRHDT, CDR2 FYEKMQ (reference sequence). CDR3 length equals 19 residues. Trimming at V came to 6 bases and at J to 0 bases, leaving 18 bases not matched to a gene.

The V call is TRBV7-3, the J call TRBJ2-1, with D possibly being TRBD1 (6 bases). Germline CDR1 SGHTA, CDR2 FQGTGA. The V gene lost 5 bases and the J gene lost 10 bases, with 15 bases spanning the gap. The CDR3 loop spans 13 amino acids. The CDR3: CASSRDRSGEQFF. CDR3 DNA: TGTGCCAGCAGCAGAGACAGGTCTGGCGAGCAGTTCTTC.

The chain is built from TRBV19 and TRBJ1-1, with D hard to call. Trimming shortened V by 10 bases and J by 3 bases, and 18 bases separated the two germline ends. The CDR3 covers 14 residues. CDR1 and CDR2 (germline): LNHDA, SQIVND (reference sequence). The DNA of the CDR3 is TGTGCCACCCAGAGCGGCGGTGAGGACACTGAAGCTTTCTTT. The encoded protein is CATQSGGEDTEAFF.

This sequence joins TRBV11-2 and TRBJ2-7; D remains ambiguous. Trimming removed 1 base at V and 4 bases at J, with 11 bases between. The germline CDR1 and CDR2 sequences are SGHAT and FQNNGV. CDR3 length: 14 amino acids. The CDR3 loop is CASSLGASPYEQYF. The CDR3 DNA reads TGTGCCAGCAGCTTAGGGGCATCCCCTTACGAGCAGTACTTC.